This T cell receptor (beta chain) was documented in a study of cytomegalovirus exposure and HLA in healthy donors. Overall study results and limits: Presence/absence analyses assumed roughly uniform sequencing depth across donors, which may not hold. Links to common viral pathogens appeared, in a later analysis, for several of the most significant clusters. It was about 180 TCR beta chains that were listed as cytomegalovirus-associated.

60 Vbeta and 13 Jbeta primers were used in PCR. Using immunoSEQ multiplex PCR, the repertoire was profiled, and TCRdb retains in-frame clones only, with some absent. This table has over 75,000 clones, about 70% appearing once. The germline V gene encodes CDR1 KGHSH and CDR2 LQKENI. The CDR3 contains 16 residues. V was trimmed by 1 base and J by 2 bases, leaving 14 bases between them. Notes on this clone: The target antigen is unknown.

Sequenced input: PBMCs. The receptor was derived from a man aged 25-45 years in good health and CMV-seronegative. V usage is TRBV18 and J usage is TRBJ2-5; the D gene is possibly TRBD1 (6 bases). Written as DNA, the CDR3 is TGTGCCAGCTCACCACGCTCTGGACAGCTTCAAGAGACCCAGTACTTC. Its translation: CASSPRSGQLQETQYF.